The present entry profiles one TCR beta chain with its context. These data are taken from a study of OX40 agonist ivuxolimab in advanced cancers. Clones were sequenced by immunoSEQ multiplex PCR, and TCRdb holds only the in-frame ones, with some missing. This sample yields roughly 100,000 clones, of which around 90% are seen a single time; 0.79% belongs to the top ten. The specimen comprised CD4+ or CD8+ T cells sorted from blood, sampled in a trial of the OX40 agonist ivuxolimab. This receptor was identified in an adult with an advanced solid tumor such as melanoma, head and neck, liver or kidney cancer.

CDR3 sequence reads: CASTEMYTNEKLFF. CDR3 sequence (DNA): TGTGCCAGCACCGAAATGTACACTAATGAAAAACTGTTTTTT. The V call is TRBV6-1, the J call TRBJ1-4; D is unclear. The CDR3 covers 14 residues. Germline CDR1 and CDR2: MNHNS and SASEGT. V was cut by 7 bases and J by 2 bases, with 11 bases left in between.